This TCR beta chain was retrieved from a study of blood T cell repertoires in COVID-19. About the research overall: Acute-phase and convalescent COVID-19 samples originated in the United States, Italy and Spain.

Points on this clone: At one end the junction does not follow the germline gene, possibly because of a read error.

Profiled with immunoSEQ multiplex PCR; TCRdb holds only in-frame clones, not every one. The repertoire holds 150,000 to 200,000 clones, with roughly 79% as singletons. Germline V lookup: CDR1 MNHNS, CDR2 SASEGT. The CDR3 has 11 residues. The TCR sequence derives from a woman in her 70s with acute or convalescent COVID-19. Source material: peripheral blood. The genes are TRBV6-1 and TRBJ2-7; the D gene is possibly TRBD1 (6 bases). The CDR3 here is CASSETGIRDF. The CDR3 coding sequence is TGTGCCAGCAGTGAAACAGGGATTCGGGACTTC.